This T cell receptor (beta chain) was sequenced in a study of beta chain features in type 1 diabetes. Isolated RNA was reverse transcribed in full, so expressed TCRB transcripts were sequenced. TCRdb's copy holds only in-frame clones and misses some; the assay was immunoSEQ multiplex PCR. The sample has roughly 25,000 clones, 60% to 80% seen once. Notes on the study in general: Among patients with Type 1 diabetes, TCRB CDR3s were moderately but significantly shorter in every one of the four CD4+ subsets.

CDR1 is LGHNA, CDR2 YSLEER, per germline. The CDR3 runs to 15 residues. V was cut by 4 bases and J by 8 bases, with 18 bases left in between. A few counts support this clone. The antigen remains undetermined. The gene calls are TRBV4-3 and TRBJ2-1; a possible D gene is TRBD2 (5 bases). The receptor was derived from a woman aged 35 to 49 in good health. The sequencing input was Tregs from blood. The CDR3 DNA reads TGCGCCAGCAGCCGCCGAGCGGTACAATCTGATGAGCAGTTCTTC. Protein: CASSRRAVQSDEQFF.